A single sample is the source of the 18 T cell receptor beta chains below, sequenced in a study of cytomegalovirus exposure and HLA in healthy donors. Primers for the PCR totalled 60 Vbeta and 13 Jbeta. Clones were read by immunoSEQ multiplex PCR, and TCRdb kept only the in-frame ones, dropping some. Among tens of thousands of clones listed, more than 55% were seen once. Sequencing was performed on PBMCs. Receptors were obtained from a woman in her twenties or thirties in good health and CMV-seropositive.

The CDR3 region has the DNA TGTGCCAGCAGCCACATACGACAAGATCAAGAGACCCAGTACTTC. Amino acid sequence: CASSHIRQDQETQYF. This chain joins TRBV7-8 and TRBJ2-5; D unclear. Germline V gene lookup returns CDR1 SGHVS and CDR2 FQNEAQ. The ends were cut back, 5 bases at V and 2 bases at J, with 15 bases in the middle. There are 15 residues in the CDR3.

The rearrangement joins TRBV11-2 to TRBJ1-2, with D possibly being TRBD1 (6 bases). V lost 5 bases to trimming and J lost 3 bases, with 10 bases between them. The CDR3 sequence is 13 residues long. Germline V gene sequence: CDR1 SGHAT, CDR2 FQNNGV. The CDR3 is CASSMDRDYGYTF. The CDR3 DNA follows: TGTGCCAGCAGCATGGACAGAGACTATGGCTACACCTTC.

The sample holds a few counts of this clone. The chain couples TRBV9 to TRBJ2-5, with D unresolved. Germline assignment: CDR1 SGDLS and CDR2 YYNGEE. Trimming pared 5 bases from V and 3 bases from J, leaving 11 bases between. This CDR3 contains 13 residues. CDR3 region: CASRGPNEETQYF. DNA of the CDR3: TGTGCCAGCAGGGGCCCAAATGAAGAGACCCAGTACTTC.

The gene calls are TRBV2 and TRBJ1-5; a weak D match, TRBD1 (5 bases). The V end lost 5 bases, the J end lost 2 bases, and 16 bases lay between the germline ends. Germline V lookup: CDR1 SNHLY, CDR2 FYNNEI. The CDR3 has 16 amino acids. CDR3 residues: CASSFDDSKGNQPQHF. CDR3 in DNA: TGTGCCAGCAGTTTCGATGACAGTAAGGGCAATCAGCCCCAGCATTTT.

The chain carries TRBV7-2 and TRBJ2-7; 7 nucleotides match TRBD2. V was clipped by 4 bases and J by 0 bases; unmatched bases: 18. Germline V gene lookup returns CDR1 SGHTA and CDR2 FQGNSA. The CDR3 is made up of 19 amino acids. The CDR3 DNA follows: TGTGCCAGCAGCTCCCCCCGGGCCGGGGCGGCTAGCGGCTCCTACGAGCAGTACTTC. Its translation is CASSSPRAGAASGSYEQYF.

This clone has a single count. The gene calls are TRBV7-2 and TRBJ1-1; no clear D. CDR1 and CDR2 (germline): SGHTA, FQGNSA. The germline V and J ends were trimmed by 3 bases and 1 base, with 9 bases remaining between them. The CDR3 is made up of 14 amino acids. CDR3 protein: CASSFVAANTEAFF. CDR3 in DNA: TGTGCCAGCAGCTTCGTAGCAGCGAACACTGAAGCTTTCTTT.

The J gene is TRBJ1-1, the V gene TRBV5-1, with D tentatively TRBD1 (6 bases). Between the trimmed V and J ends, which lost 1 base and 3 bases, there was a span of 25 bases. Germline V CDR1 and CDR2: SGHRS, YFSETQ. The CDR3 is made up of 19 amino acids. CDR3 amino acids: CASSLPIRRGYGSDTEAFF. The CDR3 DNA reads as TGCGCCAGCAGCTTGCCCATTAGAAGGGGGTATGGGTCGGACACTGAAGCTTTCTTT.

This clone was seen a handful of times. The junction departs from germline at one end; a sequencing error may be responsible. The rearrangement uses TRBV5-6 and TRBJ1-2; tentative D call: TRBD1 (5 bases). The CDR3 spans 14 residues. Per the germline V gene, CDR1 is SGHDT and CDR2 is YYEEEE. CDR3 residues: CASMPGAYVSGYPF. CDR3 sequence (DNA): TGTGCCAGCATGCCTGGGGCCTACGTCTCTGGCTACCCCTTC.

This clone was found once. This chain connects TRBV7-2 to TRBJ2-1; tentatively, D is TRBD1 (5 bases). The V gene's germline CDR1 is SGHTA and CDR2 FQGNSA. Trimming took off 3 bases at V and 5 bases at J, with 14 bases between the two ends. The CDR3 has 15 amino acids. The CDR3 reads CASSLDTGINNEQFF. The CDR3 DNA sequence: TGTGCCAGCAGCTTGGACACAGGAATAAACAATGAGCAGTTCTTC. Drawing the rest from reference TRBV7-2 and TRBJ2-1, the complete variable domain is GAGVSQSPSNKVTEKGKDVELRCDPISGHTALYWYRQSLGQGLEFLIYFQGNSAPDKSGLPSDRFSAERTGGSVSTLTIQRTQQEDSAVYLCASSLDTGINNEQFFGPGTRLTVL.

V usage is TRBV10-3 and J usage is TRBJ2-1, with 8 bases aligning to TRBD1. Trimming cost V 6 bases and J 5 bases; bases outside gene matches: 12. This CDR3 region has 16 residues. Germline CDR1 and CDR2: ENHRY and SYGVKD. The CDR3 sequence: CAISTRQGLQDNEQFF. Here the CDR3 DNA reads TGTGCCATCAGCACCCGACAGGGGCTTCAGGACAATGAGCAGTTCTTC.

V gene TRBV2 combines with J gene TRBJ2-1, with 9 bases that match TRBD1. The trim removed 6 bases at V and 5 bases at J, leaving 5 bases unmatched. Looked up from germline, CDR1 is SNHLY and CDR2 is FYNNEI. The CDR3 covers 14 residues. The CDR3: CASRDRGFDNEQFF. Here the CDR3 DNA reads TGTGCCAGCAGAGACAGGGGGTTCGACAATGAGCAGTTCTTC.

This clone appeared a few times. The rearrangement joins TRBV5-1 to TRBJ1-1; 7 nucleotides agree with TRBD1. CDR3 size: 13 residues. Trimming removed 6 bases from V and 5 bases from J; junction bases left unmatched: 7. Germline CDR1 is SGHRS and CDR2 is YFSETQ. CDR3: CASMGQTGTEAFF. The CDR3 nucleotides are TGCGCCAGCATGGGACAGACGGGGACTGAAGCTTTCTTT.

The chain uses TRBV28 and TRBJ2-7, with TRBD2 matching over 13 bases. CDR1 MDHEN and CDR2 SYDVKM come from the germline V gene. J gave up 3 bases and V 6 bases, and 5 bases lay outside the gene matches. This CDR3 is built from 15 residues. CDR3 loop: CASSPTSGGLYEQYF. The CDR3 DNA follows: TGTGCCAGCAGCCCGACTAGCGGGGGGCTCTACGAGCAGTACTTC.

The chain employs TRBV5-6 and TRBJ2-1; D possibly corresponds to TRBD2 (5 bases). Per the germline V gene, CDR1 is SGHDT and CDR2 is YYEEEE. CDR3 length: 15 amino acids. V was trimmed by 4 bases and J by 2 bases, leaving 13 bases between them. The CDR3 loop reads CASSEDSGTYNEQFF. The CDR3 nucleotides read TGTGCCAGCAGCGAGGACTCGGGGACCTACAATGAGCAGTTCTTC.

V is TRBV6-1 and J is TRBJ1-1, with 7 positions matching TRBD1. The CDR3 spans 13 residues. V dropped 11 bases and J dropped 0; count of bases not matched to a gene: 6. Germline CDR1 and CDR2: MNHNS and SASEGT. CDR3 sequence (DNA): TGTGCCGCGCGACAGGGAATGAACACTGAAGCTTTCTTT. This encodes CAARQGMNTEAFF.

This clone was counted only a few times. The V call is TRBV6-5, the J call TRBJ1-1; TRBD1 might be the D (5 bases). The V and J ends lost 0 bases and 4 bases respectively, with 15 bases between them. The CDR3 is made up of 16 amino acids. The germline V gene encodes CDR1 MNHEY and CDR2 SVGAGI. The CDR3 reads CASSYSISPGVTEAFF. The CDR3 DNA follows: TGTGCCAGCAGTTACTCTATTTCCCCGGGGGTCACTGAAGCTTTCTTT.

The rearrangement links TRBV14 to TRBJ1-1, with a tentative D call TRBD1 (5 bases). This CDR3 contains 18 residues. Trimming cost V 8 bases and J 4 bases, with 29 bases left between them. Germline-derived CDR1 and CDR2 are SGHDN and FVKESK. CDR3 nucleotides: TGTGCCAGCTCGCCCAGGGACTGGGGCCGCGGGGGGGTCACTGAAGCTTTCTTT. Amino acids: CASSPRDWGRGGVTEAFF. Filled out from reference TRBV14 and TRBJ1-1, the complete variable domain reads EAGVTQFPSHSVIEKGQTVTLRCDPISGHDNLYWYRRVMGKEIKFLLHFVKESKQDESGMPNNRFLAERTGGTYSTLKVQPAELEDSGVYFCASSPRDWGRGGVTEAFFGQGTRLTVV.

This chain uses TRBV6-5 with TRBJ1-1; D call uncertain. V was pared by 2 bases and J by 5 bases, with 12 bases between. The CDR3 length is 14 residues. Germline V gene sequence: CDR1 MNHEY, CDR2 SVGAGI. The CDR3 sequence: CASSYRRVETEAFF. CDR3 sequence (DNA): TGTGCCAGCAGTTACCGTCGGGTTGAGACTGAAGCTTTCTTT.